The 24 T cell receptor beta chains below were found in one sample sequenced in a study of blood T cells in healthy people across ages. Using a J-beta primer mix together with a sample-barcoded 5' primer, a second PCR was run for roughly 6 to 12 cycles. TCRdb recomputed calls from the 5' RACE reads with MiXCR, one row per CDR3 protein. The sample lists around 1.7 million distinct CDR3 sequences; 28% were seen once. The specimen was blood. All receptors derive from a woman in her 30s in good health.

In its sample, this clonotype was seen a few times. The chain carries TRBV7-3 and TRBJ2-5; D not resolved. CDR1 is SGHTA, CDR2 FQGTGA, per germline. The CDR3 covers 14 residues. Trimming took 4 bases from V and 5 from J, leaving 14 bases between them. DNA of the CDR3: TGTGCCAGCAGCTCGGACCCGAGTGAGGAGACCCAGTACTTC. Protein: CASSSDPSEETQYF.

This clonotype has only a few counts. The chain employs TRBV5-1 and TRBJ1-1; unclear D gene. Per the germline V gene, CDR1 is SGHRS and CDR2 is YFSETQ. CDR3 length: 14 residues. V was trimmed by 1 base and J by 7 bases, leaving 14 bases between them. CDR3 residues: CASSLFQQNLEAFF. CDR3 nucleotides: TGCGCCAGCAGCTTGTTCCAGCAAAATCTTGAAGCTTTCTTT. The variable domain in full, with the rest retrieved from reference TRBV5-1 and TRBJ1-1, is KAGVTQTPRYLIKTRGQQVTLSCSPISGHRSVSWYQQTPGQGLQFLFEYFSETQRNKGNFPGRFSGRQFSNSRSEMNVSTLELGDSALYLCASSLFQQNLEAFFGQGTRLTVV.

This clonotype was found many times. The chain combines TRBV7-2 with TRBJ2-7, with 7 bases aligning to TRBD2. The CDR3 has 14 amino acids. The J segment lost 7 bases and the V segment lost 1 base, leaving 7 bases of the junction unmatched. Germline V gene sequence: CDR1 SGHTA, CDR2 FQGNSA. CDR3: CASSLDRLAREQYF. The CDR3 DNA reads as TGTGCCAGCAGCTTAGATCGACTAGCAAGAGAGCAGTACTTC.

This chain joins TRBV6-6 and TRBJ2-5; TRBD2 matches at 8 bases. Losses at the gene ends were 2 bases for V and 5 bases for J; bases not matched to a gene: 10. The germline gives CDR1 MNHNY, CDR2 SVGAGI (reference sequence). This CDR3 has 16 amino acids. The CDR3 region is CASSYPKGLEDETQYF. CDR3 sequence (DNA): TGTGCCAGCAGTTACCCCAAGGGACTAGAGGATGAGACCCAGTACTTC.

On this clonotype itself: This may be a read error, as it is one base from a much larger clone. The chain uses TRBV7-2 and TRBJ2-1, with 14 nucleotides matching TRBD2. Trimming took 1 base from V and 6 from J; bases not matched to a gene: 14. There are 20 residues in the CDR3. Germline V gives CDR1 SGHTA, CDR2 FQGNSA. The chain's CDR3 is CASSLVGTSGSRFRSNEQFF. Here the CDR3 DNA reads TGTGCCAGCAGCTTAGTCGGGACTAGCGGGAGTCGTTTCCGCAGCAATGAGCAGTTCTTC.

This clonotype was seen only a few times. J is TRBJ1-2 and V is TRBV7-9; weak D call: TRBD1 (5 bases). Germline values: CDR1 SEHNR, CDR2 FQNEAQ (reference sequence). Trimming took off 1 base at V and 6 bases at J, with 18 bases between the two ends. There are 16 residues in the CDR3. The CDR3 is CASSLDRAGRVNGYTF. CDR3 nucleotide sequence: TGTGCCAGCAGCTTAGATCGGGCAGGGCGAGTGAATGGCTACACCTTC.

This clonotype was observed a few times. The V and J genes are TRBV6-2 or TRBV6-3 and TRBJ2-1; unclear D gene. Germline loops: CDR1 MNHEY, CDR2 SVGEGT. V dropped 2 bases and J dropped 8 bases, with 13 bases sitting between them. The CDR3 runs 14 residues. CDR3 in DNA: TGTGCCAGCAGTTACACGAGGTTAGGAGATGAGCAGTTCTTC. Its protein is CASSYTRLGDEQFF.

This rearrangement joins TRBV12-3 or TRBV12-4 to TRBJ2-7; D remains ambiguous. V gave up 5 bases and J gave up 4 bases, with 21 bases separating them. The CDR3 is 16 residues long. For the CDR3, the DNA is TGTGCCAGCAGTCGAACCCTCGGGTCTTCTCCTTACGAGCAGTACTTC. Translating gives CASSRTLGSSPYEQYF.

This clonotype appeared a few times. The junction departs from germline at one end; a sequencing error may be responsible. The chain is built from TRBV29-1 and TRBJ2-7, with a possible D match to TRBD1 (6 bases). CDR1 and CDR2 from the germline V gene are SQVTM and ANQGSEA. This CDR3 contains 16 residues. The DNA of the CDR3 is TGCAGCGTAGAAGGGGGACAAGAGAACAACCCCTACGAGCAGTACTTC. Its translation: CSVEGGQENNPYEQYF.

This clonotype was seen just once. This may come from a read error, since a much larger clone is one base off. This chain joins TRBV3-1 and TRBJ2-5; 11 nucleotides match TRBD2. CDR3 length: 16 residues. Germline CDR1 and CDR2: LGHDT and YNNKEL (reference sequence). The trim removed 3 bases at V and 11 bases at J, leaving 14 bases unmatched. CDR3 residues: CASSHRTGTSGNEQYF. CDR3 nucleotides: TGTGCCAGCAGCCACCGCACCGGGACTAGCGGTAATGAGCAGTACTTC.

This clonotype was seen a single time. V is TRBV9 and J is TRBJ2-5; no clear D. The germline gives CDR1 SGDLS, CDR2 YYNGEE. This CDR3 is 13 amino acids long. V was trimmed by 0 bases and J by 6 bases, leaving 9 bases between them. This CDR3 is CASSVVTEKTQYF. In DNA form, the CDR3 reads TGTGCCAGCAGCGTAGTAACGGAGAAGACCCAGTACTTC. The full variable domain, in which reference TRBV9 and TRBJ2-5 provide the parts outside the CDR3, is DSGVTQTPKHLITATGQRVTLRCSPRSGDLSVYWYQQSLDQGLQFLIQYYNGEERAKGNILERFSAQQFPDLHSELNLSSLELGDSALYFCASSVVTEKTQYFGPGTRLLVL.

The rearrangement uses TRBV12-3 or TRBV12-4 and TRBJ2-5, with D possibly matching TRBD1 (5 bases). Deletions cut 1 base from V and 2 bases from J, with 11 bases between. This CDR3 has 15 amino acids. CDR3 sequence: CASSLGQTPQETQYF. CDR3 in DNA: TGTGCCAGCAGTTTAGGACAGACTCCACAAGAGACCCAGTACTTC.

V and J are TRBV12-5 and TRBJ1-4; the D is unclear. Trimming pared 3 bases from V and 0 bases from J, leaving 5 bases between. There are 14 residues in the CDR3. CDR1 is LGHNT, CDR2 FRNRAP, per germline. CDR3 DNA: TGTGCTAGTGGTTTTTCAGCAACTAATGAAAAACTGTTTTTT. Its protein is CASGFSATNEKLFF.

This clonotype was recorded at least ten times. This sequence joins TRBV2 and TRBJ2-5; D unclear. The J call may be faulty, since TRBJ2-7 better matches the DNA end. The CDR3 contains 12 residues. Germline CDR1 reads SNHLY; CDR2 reads FYNNEI. The CDR3 DNA reads TGTGCCAGCAGTGATGATAATAGCGAGCAGTACTTC. Encoded protein: CASSDDNSEQYF.

The sample holds many counts of this clonotype. The CDR3 bases are TGCAGCGCACAAAGACGGGACAGCAGATACGAGCAGTACTTC. Its translation is CSAQRRDSRYEQYF. The chain links TRBV29-1 to TRBJ2-7; TRBD1 aligns across 7 bases. CDR1 is SQVTM and CDR2 is ANQGSEA in the germline V gene. CDR3 length equals 14 residues. V lost 7 bases and J lost 4; bases outside the gene matches: 13.

This clonotype was seen a few times. The V call is TRBV15, the J call TRBJ2-3; 12 bases fit TRBD2. The CDR3 runs to 17 residues. The trim removed 4 bases at V and 3 bases at J, leaving 8 bases unmatched. Germline assignment: CDR1 LNHNV and CDR2 YYDKDF (reference sequence). The CDR3 region is CATSILAGGQETDTQYF. The DNA for the CDR3 is TGTGCCACCAGCATACTAGCGGGGGGCCAAGAGACAGATACGCAGTATTTT.

Comment on this clonotype: A clone one base away is much larger, so this may be a read error. This sequence joins TRBV7-2 and TRBJ2-5; the match to TRBD1 covers 7 bases. The V gene's germline CDR1 is SGHTA and CDR2 FQGNSA. After removal of 8 bases from V and 2 bases from J, the junction contained 8 bases not matched to a gene. The CDR3 runs 14 residues. Written as DNA, the CDR3 is TGTGCCAGCGGCGCAGACAGGGCACAAGAGACCCAGTACTTC. This sequence encodes CASGADRAQETQYF.

The sample holds a few counts of this clonotype. This sequence joins TRBV12-3 or TRBV12-4 and TRBJ2-3; D possibly corresponds to TRBD2 (5 bases). The CDR3 length is 13 residues. V gave up 3 bases and J gave up 6 bases, with 10 bases separating them. The DNA for the CDR3 is TGTGCCAGCAGTTTCGTGGAGGCTGATACGCAGTATTTT. This sequence encodes CASSFVEADTQYF.

This clonotype occurred a few times. This chain joins TRBV7-2 and TRBJ2-7; 10 nucleotides align to TRBD2. The CDR3 loop spans 16 amino acids. CDR1 and CDR2 from the germline V gene are SGHTA and FQGNSA. The V gene end was trimmed by 5 bases and the J gene end by 9 bases; junction bases not matched to a gene: 16. In DNA form, the CDR3 reads TGTGCCAGCAGCCAAAGACTAGCGGGTACCAGCGATGGGCAGTACTTC. This codes for CASSQRLAGTSDGQYF.

This clonotype has ten or more counts. The V and J genes are TRBV29-1 and TRBJ2-1; 10 nucleotides match TRBD2. CDR3 length: 14 amino acids. Germline V gene sequence: CDR1 SQVTM, CDR2 ANQGSEA. With 5 bases clipped from V and 8 bases from J, the junction kept 9 bases outside the gene matches. The CDR3 here is CSVPTSGVGDEQFF. The CDR3 coding sequence is TGCAGCGTTCCCACTAGCGGGGTGGGGGATGAGCAGTTCTTC.

This chain connects TRBV15 to TRBJ1-1; 9 bases are shared with TRBD1. Germline V gene data show CDR1 as LNHNV and CDR2 as YYDKDF (reference sequence). V shed 3 bases and J 4 bases; nucleotides not matched to a gene: 6. The CDR3 contains 15 residues. CDR3 residues: CATSSIQGARTEAFF. CDR3 nucleotides: TGTGCCACCAGCAGCATACAGGGGGCGCGCACTGAAGCTTTCTTT.

This clonotype was detected only a few times. At one of its ends the junction is not consistent with the germline gene, which may arise from a read error. V is TRBV29-1 and J is TRBJ1-3; a possible D gene is TRBD1 (5 bases). The CDR3 spans 15 residues. Germline lookup yields CDR1 SQVTM and CDR2 ANQGSEA. CDR3 sequence (DNA): TGCAGTGTTGTTAGGGCCGGGGGCTCTGGAAACACCATATATTTT. This sequence encodes CSVVRAGGSGNTIYF.

This clonotype was detected a few times. V is TRBV24-1 and J is TRBJ2-5; TRBD1 agrees at 10 bases. From germline, CDR1 is KGHDR and CDR2 SFDVKD. Trimming took 3 bases from V and 5 from J; bases not matched to a gene: 5. The CDR3 length is 15 residues. The CDR3 here is CATSDAGQGGETQYF. The CDR3 bases are TGTGCCACCAGTGATGCTGGACAGGGGGGGGAGACCCAGTACTTC.

The chain recombines TRBV20-1 with TRBJ1-4; D uncertain. V shed 0 bases and J shed 7 bases, with 15 bases lying between them. Germline CDR1 DFQATT, CDR2 SNEGSKA (reference sequence). This CDR3 spans 15 amino acids. The CDR3 DNA sequence: TGCAGTGCTAGAGATCCAAAGGAAGCCTCTGAAAAACTGTTTTTT. It yields the protein CSARDPKEASEKLFF.